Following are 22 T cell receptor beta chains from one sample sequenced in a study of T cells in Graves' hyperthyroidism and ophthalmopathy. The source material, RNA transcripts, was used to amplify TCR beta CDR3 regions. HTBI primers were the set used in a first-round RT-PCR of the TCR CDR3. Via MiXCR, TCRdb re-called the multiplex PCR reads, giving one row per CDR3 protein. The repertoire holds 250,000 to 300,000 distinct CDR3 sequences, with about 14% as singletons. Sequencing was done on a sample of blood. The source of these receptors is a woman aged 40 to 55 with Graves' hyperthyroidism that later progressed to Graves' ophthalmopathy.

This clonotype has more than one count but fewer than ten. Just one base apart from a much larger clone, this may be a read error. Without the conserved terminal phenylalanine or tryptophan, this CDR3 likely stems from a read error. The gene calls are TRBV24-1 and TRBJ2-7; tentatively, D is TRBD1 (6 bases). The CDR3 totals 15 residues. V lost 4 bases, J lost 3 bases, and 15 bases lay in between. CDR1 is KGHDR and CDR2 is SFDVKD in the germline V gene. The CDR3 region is CATSDNTGSVYEQYY. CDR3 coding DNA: TGTGCCACCAGTGACAATACAGGGTCCGTCTACGAGCAGTACTAC.

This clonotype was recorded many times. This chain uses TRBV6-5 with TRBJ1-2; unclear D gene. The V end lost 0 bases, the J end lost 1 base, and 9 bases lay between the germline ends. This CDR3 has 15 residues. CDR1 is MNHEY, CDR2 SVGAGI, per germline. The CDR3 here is CASSYSFQVNYGYTF. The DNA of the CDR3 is TGTGCCAGCAGTTACTCGTTCCAGGTTAACTATGGCTACACCTTC.

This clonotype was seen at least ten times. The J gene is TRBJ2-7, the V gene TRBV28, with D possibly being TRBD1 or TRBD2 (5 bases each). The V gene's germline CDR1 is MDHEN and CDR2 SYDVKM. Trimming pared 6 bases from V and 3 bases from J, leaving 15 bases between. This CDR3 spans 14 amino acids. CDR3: CASSPGRLNYEQYF. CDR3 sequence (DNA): TGTGCCAGCAGCCCGGGACGGTTGAACTACGAGCAGTACTTC.

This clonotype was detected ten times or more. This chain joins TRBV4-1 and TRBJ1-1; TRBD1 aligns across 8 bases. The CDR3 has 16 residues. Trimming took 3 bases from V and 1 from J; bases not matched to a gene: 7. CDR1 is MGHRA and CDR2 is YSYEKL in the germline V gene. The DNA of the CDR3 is TGCGCCAGCAGCCAGAGAGGACAGGGAACGAACACTGAAGCTTTCTTT. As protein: CASSQRGQGTNTEAFF.

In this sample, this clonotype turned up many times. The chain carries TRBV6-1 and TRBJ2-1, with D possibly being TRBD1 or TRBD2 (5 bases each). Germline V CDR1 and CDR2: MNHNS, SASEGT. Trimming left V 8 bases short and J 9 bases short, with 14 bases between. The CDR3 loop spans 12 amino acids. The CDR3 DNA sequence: TGTGCCAGCCGAGGGACGGTTGGTGAGCAGTTCTTC. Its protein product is CASRGTVGEQFF.

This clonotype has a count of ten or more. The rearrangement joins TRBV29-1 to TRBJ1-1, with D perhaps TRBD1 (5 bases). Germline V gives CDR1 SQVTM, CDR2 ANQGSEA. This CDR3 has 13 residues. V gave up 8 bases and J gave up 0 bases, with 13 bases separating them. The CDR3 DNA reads TGCAGCTTTCTGACAGATCTGAACACTGAAGCTTTCTTT. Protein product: CSFLTDLNTEAFF.

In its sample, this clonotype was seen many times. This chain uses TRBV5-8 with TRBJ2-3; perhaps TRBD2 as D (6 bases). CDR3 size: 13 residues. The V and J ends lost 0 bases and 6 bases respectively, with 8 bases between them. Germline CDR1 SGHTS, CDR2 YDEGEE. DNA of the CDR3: TGTGCCAGCAGCTTGGCGGGAGTGGATACGCAGTATTTT. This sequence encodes CASSLAGVDTQYF.

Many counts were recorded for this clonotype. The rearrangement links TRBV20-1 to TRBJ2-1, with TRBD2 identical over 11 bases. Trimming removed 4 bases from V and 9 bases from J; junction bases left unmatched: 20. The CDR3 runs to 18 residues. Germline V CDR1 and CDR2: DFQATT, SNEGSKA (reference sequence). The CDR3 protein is CSATAGTSGSVWVGEQFF. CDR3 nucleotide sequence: TGCAGTGCTACCGCCGGGACTAGCGGCTCTGTATGGGTGGGTGAGCAGTTCTTC.

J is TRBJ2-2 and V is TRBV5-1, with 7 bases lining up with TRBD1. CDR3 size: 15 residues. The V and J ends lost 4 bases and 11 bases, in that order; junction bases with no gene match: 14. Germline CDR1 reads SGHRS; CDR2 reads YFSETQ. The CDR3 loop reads CASSLSTDNRGELFF. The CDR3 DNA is TGCGCCAGCAGCCTTTCGACCGACAACAGGGGCGAGCTGTTTTTT.

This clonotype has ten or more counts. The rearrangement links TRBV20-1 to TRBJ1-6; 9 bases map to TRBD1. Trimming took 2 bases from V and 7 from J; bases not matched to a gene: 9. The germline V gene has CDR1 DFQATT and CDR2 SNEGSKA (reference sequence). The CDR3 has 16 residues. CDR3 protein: CSARRGQGTRNSPLHF. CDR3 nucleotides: TGCAGTGCTAGAAGGGGACAGGGAACGCGGAATTCACCCCTCCACTTT.

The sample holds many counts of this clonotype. The CDR3 nucleotides are TGTGCCAGCAGTGATAATAGCGGACGCACAGATACGCAGTATTTT. Protein: CASSDNSGRTDTQYF. This sequence joins TRBV2 and TRBJ2-3; weak D call: TRBD2 (6 bases). Deletions cut 3 bases from V and 1 base from J, with 11 bases between. CDR1 and CDR2 from the germline V gene are SNHLY and FYNNEI. The CDR3 runs 15 residues.

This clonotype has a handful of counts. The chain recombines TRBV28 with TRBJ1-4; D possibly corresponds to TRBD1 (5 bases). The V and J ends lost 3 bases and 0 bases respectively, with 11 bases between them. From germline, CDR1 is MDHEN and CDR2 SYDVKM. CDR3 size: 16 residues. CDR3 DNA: TGTGCCAGCAGTTTGAGGGGCGCAGCAACTAATGAAAAACTGTTTTTT. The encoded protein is CASSLRGAATNEKLFF.

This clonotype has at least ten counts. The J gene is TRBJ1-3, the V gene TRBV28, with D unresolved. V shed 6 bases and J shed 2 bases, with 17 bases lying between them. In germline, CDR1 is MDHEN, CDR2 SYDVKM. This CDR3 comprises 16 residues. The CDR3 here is CASSDERGKAGNTIYF. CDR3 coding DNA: TGTGCCAGCAGCGACGAACGAGGGAAGGCTGGAAACACCATATATTTT.

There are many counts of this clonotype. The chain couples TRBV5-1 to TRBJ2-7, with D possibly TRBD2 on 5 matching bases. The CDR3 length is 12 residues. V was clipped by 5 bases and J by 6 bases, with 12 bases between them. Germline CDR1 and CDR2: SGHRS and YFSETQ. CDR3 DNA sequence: TGCGCCAGCAGAATCACCGGAGGCGAGCAGTACTTC. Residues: CASRITGGEQYF.

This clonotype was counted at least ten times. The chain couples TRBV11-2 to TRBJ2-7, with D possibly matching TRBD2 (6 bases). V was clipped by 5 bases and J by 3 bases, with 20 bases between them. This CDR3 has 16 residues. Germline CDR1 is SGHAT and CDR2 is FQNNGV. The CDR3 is CASSPLAGRRSYEQYF. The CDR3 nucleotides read TGTGCCAGCAGCCCCCTGGCGGGACGGAGAAGCTACGAGCAGTACTTC.

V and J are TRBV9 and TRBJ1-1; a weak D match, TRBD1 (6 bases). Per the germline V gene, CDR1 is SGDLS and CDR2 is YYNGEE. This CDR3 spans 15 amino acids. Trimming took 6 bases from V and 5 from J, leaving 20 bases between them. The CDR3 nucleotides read TGTGCCAGCAACAAAGGGGGGGGGCTTGGTACTGAAGCTTTCTTT. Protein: CASNKGGGLGTEAFF.

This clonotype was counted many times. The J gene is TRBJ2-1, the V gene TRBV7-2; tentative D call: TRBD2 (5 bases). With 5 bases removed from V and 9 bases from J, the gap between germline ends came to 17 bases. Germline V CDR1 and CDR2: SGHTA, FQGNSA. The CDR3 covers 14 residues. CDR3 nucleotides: TGTGCCAGCAGCAAACGAAACGGACTCGGTGAGCAGTTCTTC. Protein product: CASSKRNGLGEQFF.

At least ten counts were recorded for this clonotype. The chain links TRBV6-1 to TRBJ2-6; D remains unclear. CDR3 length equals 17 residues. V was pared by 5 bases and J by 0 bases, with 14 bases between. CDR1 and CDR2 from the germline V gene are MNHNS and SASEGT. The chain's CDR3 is CASSYGELPSGANVLTF. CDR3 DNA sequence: TGTGCCAGCAGTTATGGGGAACTACCCTCTGGGGCCAACGTCCTGACTTTC.

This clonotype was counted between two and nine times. The CDR3 is CASSQRQGVGYTF. For the CDR3, the DNA is TGTGCCAGCAGTCAAAGACAGGGGGTTGGCTACACCTTC. The chain has TRBV28 and TRBJ1-2, with 9 bases fitting TRBD1. CDR1 is MDHEN and CDR2 is SYDVKM in the germline V gene. The V and J ends lost 5 bases and 7 bases, in that order; junction bases with no gene match: 5. The CDR3 covers 13 residues.

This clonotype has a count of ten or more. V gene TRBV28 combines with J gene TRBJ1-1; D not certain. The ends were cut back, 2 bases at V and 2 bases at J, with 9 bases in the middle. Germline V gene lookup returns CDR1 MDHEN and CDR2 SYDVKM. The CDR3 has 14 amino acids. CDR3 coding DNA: TGTGCCAGCAGTTTAATCGGACTTAACACTGAAGCTTTCTTT. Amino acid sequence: CASSLIGLNTEAFF.

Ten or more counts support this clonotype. CDR3 in DNA: TGTGCCAGCAGTTTATCGATTCCCATTAATTCACCCCTCCACTTT. Translated, it gives CASSLSIPINSPLHF. This chain connects TRBV27 to TRBJ1-6; no clear D. Germline CDR1 reads MNHEY; CDR2 reads SMNVEV (reference sequence). Trimming left V 0 bases short and J 6 bases short, with 9 bases between. The CDR3 runs 15 residues.

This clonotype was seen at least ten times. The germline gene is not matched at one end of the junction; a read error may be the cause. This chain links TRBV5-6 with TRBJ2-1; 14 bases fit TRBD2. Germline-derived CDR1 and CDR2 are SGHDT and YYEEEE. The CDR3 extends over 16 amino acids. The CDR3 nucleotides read TGTGCCAGCAGCTGGGGACTAGCGGGAGAGGTTAATGGGCAGTTCTTC. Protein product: CASSWGLAGEVNGQFF.